This T cell receptor (beta chain) was observed in a study of T-cell memory formation after mild COVID-19. Study-wide context: Largely donor-specific TCR clusters were found. The study, taken as a whole, reports: Some clones that responded turned up in pre-infection memory, which suggests that cross-reactive memory joined in. Among contracting clones, CD4+ were mainly CM/EM and CD8+ enriched in EMRA.

5'RACE with constant-segment primers built TCRalpha and TCRbeta cDNA libraries with UMIs. Each CDR3 protein is one row after TCRdb ran MiXCR on the 5' RACE reads. The sample carries more than 200,000 distinct CDR3 sequences, approximately 16% recorded once. To note about this clonotype: Its specificity is not known.

The clonotype was recovered from a man between 18 and 29 years old who had mild COVID-19 (a few samples of this study predate the infection). Cell type and time point are not known. Sequencing was performed on PBMCs or a T cell subset sorted from them (not recorded which).

CDR3 sequence (DNA): TGCAGCGTTTTATCATTTATGAACACTGAAGCTTTCTTT. It translates to CSVLSFMNTEAFF. V usage is TRBV29-1 and J usage is TRBJ1-1; the D is unclear. Germline CDR1 SQVTM, CDR2 ANQGSEA. Trimming cost V 5 bases and J 0 bases, with 10 bases left between them. This CDR3 is built from 13 residues.